The 30 T cell receptor beta chains below were found in one sample sequenced in a study of T-cell reconstitution after alpha-beta-depleted transplantation in children (dated by TCRdb to 2016 to 2017). In the paper's terms, the treatment or condition label means: allogeneic hematopoietic cell transplantation with graft depleted of TCRalphabeta T cells and CD19 B cells. The library was built by means of PCR. TCRdb names Illumina HiSeq 2500 as the instrument used. TCR library preparation used molecular barcoding, with unique molecular identifiers applied to normalize quantification of the TCRbeta repertoire. Using fastp at Q25 and MiXCR, TCRdb reprocessed the public reads and kept productive beta chains. Each entry merges the rows of one CDR3 protein and shows their most common DNA and genes. This sample has about 460,000 distinct CDR3 sequences in its table, and roughly 10% of those were observed once. The ten largest clones add up to roughly 15% of the sample.

This material consisted of PBMCs, mostly from graft donor cells, taken 180 days after TCRalphabeta/CD19-depleted stem cell transplant. The receptors originated from a female patient aged 2-15 years who had a stem cell transplant for aplastic anemia, so the T cells may come from the graft donor.

The table lists this clonotype with a few counts. This chain uses TRBV27 with TRBJ2-1, with 10 nucleotides matching TRBD2. CDR1 and CDR2 (germline): MNHEY, SMNVEV (reference sequence). The CDR3 length is 14 residues. Trimming at V came to 9 bases and at J to 3 bases, leaving 5 bases not matched to a gene. For the CDR3, the DNA is TGTGCCAGTGGGGGACTAGCGAACTACAATGAGCAGTTCTTC. It translates to CASGGLANYNEQFF.

This clonotype was detected many times. This chain links TRBV7-2 with TRBJ2-4, with 10 bases that match TRBD2. Germline lookup yields CDR1 SGHTA and CDR2 FQGNSA. The trim removed 5 bases at V and 3 bases at J, leaving 7 bases unmatched. The CDR3 runs 16 residues. CDR3: CASSLKSGRGKNIQYF. The CDR3 coding sequence is TGTGCCAGCAGCCTTAAGAGCGGGAGGGGCAAAAACATTCAGTACTTC.

Details on this clonotype: This clone may be a read error of a much larger clone one base away. The chain combines TRBV5-1 with TRBJ2-1; the D gene is possibly TRBD2 (6 bases). CDR1 and CDR2 from the germline V gene are SGHRS and YFSETQ. Trimming left V 6 bases short and J 2 bases short, with 12 bases between. There are 14 residues in the CDR3. The CDR3: CASIQRAPYNEQFF. The CDR3 coding sequence is TGCGCCAGCATCCAGCGGGCTCCCTACAATGAGCAGTTCTTC.

This clonotype was counted at least ten times. V and J are TRBV5-5 and TRBJ2-5, with 7 nucleotides matching TRBD2. The CDR3 totals 15 residues. Germline V lookup: CDR1 SGHKS, CDR2 YYEKEE (reference sequence). V dropped 0 bases and J dropped 4; count of bases not matched to a gene: 6. DNA for the CDR3: TGTGCCAGCAGCTTGGAATTCGGGAGGCGAGAGACCCAGTACTTC. This translates into CASSLEFGRRETQYF.

This clonotype was detected ten times or more. This chain links TRBV7-2 with TRBJ2-3; no clear D gene. There are 12 residues in the CDR3. From germline, CDR1 is SGHTA and CDR2 FQGNSA. Trimming removed 1 base at V and 2 bases at J, with 1 base between. DNA for the CDR3: TGTGCCAGCAGCTTAGACACAGATACGCAGTATTTT. Translated: CASSLDTDTQYF.

This clonotype was picked up a small number of times. This chain uses TRBV18 with TRBJ2-1, with TRBD2 matching over 11 bases. V lost 3 bases, J lost 5 bases, and 9 bases stayed unmatched. Germline loops: CDR1 KGHSH, CDR2 LQKENI. The CDR3 length is 17 residues. The CDR3 nucleotides are TGTGCCAGCTCACCTGGAACGGGACTAGCGGATAACAATGAGCAGTTCTTC. Its protein product is CASSPGTGLADNNEQFF.

The rearrangement links TRBV24-1 to TRBJ2-1; no firm D call. The CDR3 runs 15 residues. V was pared by 3 bases and J by 2 bases, with 10 bases between. Germline CDR1 reads KGHDR; CDR2 reads SFDVKD. This CDR3 is CATSDRTETYNEQFF. The CDR3 DNA reads TGTGCCACCAGTGATAGGACCGAAACCTACAATGAGCAGTTCTTC.

This chain joins TRBV12-3 or TRBV12-4 and TRBJ2-6, with no clear D. V lost 6 bases, J lost 2 bases, and 17 bases lay in between. This CDR3 has 17 amino acids. This CDR3 is CASSSKVRVPGANVLTF. Here the CDR3 DNA reads TGTGCCAGCAGCTCTAAAGTAAGGGTCCCTGGGGCCAACGTCCTGACTTTC.

This sequence joins TRBV21-1 and TRBJ2-7; the table's D call TRBD2 went unverified against the DNA. TRBV21-1 is a pseudogene locus. The CDR3 covers 19 residues. The CDR3 spells CASSNPCGTSGTLLYEQYV. The DNA for the CDR3 is TGTGCCAGCAGCAACCCTTGCGGGACTAGCGGGACACTCCTCTACGAGCAGTACGTC.

This rearrangement joins TRBV11-3 to TRBJ2-1; perhaps TRBD2 as D (5 bases). CDR3 length equals 16 residues. The germline V gene has CDR1 SGHNT and CDR2 YENEEA. The V end was cut by 3 bases, the J end by 4 bases, with 16 bases between. The CDR3 region is CASSFEGLWPYNEQFF. The DNA of the CDR3 is TGTGCCAGCAGCTTTGAGGGTCTTTGGCCATACAATGAGCAGTTCTTC.

A few counts support this clonotype. CDR3 DNA: TGTGCCAGCAGGACAGCGGTGAGCTCCTACAATGAGCAGTTCTTC. Protein sequence: CASRTAVSSYNEQFF. V is TRBV3-1 and J is TRBJ2-1; D might be TRBD1 or TRBD2, each matching 5 bases. CDR1 LGHDT and CDR2 YNNKEL come from the germline V gene (reference sequence). The CDR3 is 15 residues long. V was cut by 6 bases and J by 0 bases, with 12 bases left in between.

Many counts were recorded for this clonotype. This chain connects TRBV7-9 to TRBJ2-1; D is possibly TRBD2 (5 bases). V shed 1 base and J shed 2 bases, with 9 bases lying between them. Germline CDR1 is SEHNR and CDR2 is FQNEAQ (reference sequence). The CDR3 consists of 15 residues. The CDR3 DNA sequence: TGTGCCAGCAGCTTAGTTGCGGGTCCCTACAATGAGCAGTTCTTC. As protein: CASSLVAGPYNEQFF.

This clonotype occurred many times. The rearrangement joins TRBV12-3 or TRBV12-4 to TRBJ1-5, with 8 bases matching TRBD1. The V and J ends lost 9 bases and 1 base, in that order; junction bases with no gene match: 5. The CDR3 contains 14 residues. The CDR3 nucleotides are TGTGCCAGTGGACAGGGCTCGAGCAATCAGCCCCAGCATTTT. Its protein product is CASGQGSSNQPQHF.

The V call is TRBV7-2, the J call TRBJ1-1, with D uncertain. The CDR3 runs to 15 residues. Germline values: CDR1 SGHTA, CDR2 FQGNSA. V shed 3 bases and J shed 0 bases, with 11 bases lying between them. CDR3 bases: TGTGCCAGCAGCTTCCCAAGGGAGATGAACACTGAAGCTTTCTTT. This gives the protein CASSFPREMNTEAFF.

On this clonotype itself: A junction boundary mismatches the germline segment, possibly from a read error. The gene calls are TRBV4-1 and TRBJ2-2, with TRBD1 identical over 7 bases. The CDR3 is 15 amino acids. Germline V CDR1 and CDR2: MGHRA, YSYEKL. CDR3 DNA sequence: TGCGCCAGCGGCCACCCGACAGGGACGACCGGGGAGCTGTTTTTT. Translating it yields CASGHPTGTTGELFF.

The chain couples TRBV27 to TRBJ2-1, with D possibly TRBD1 on 5 matching bases. Trimming left V 3 bases short and J 7 bases short, with 22 bases between. The germline gives CDR1 MNHEY, CDR2 SMNVEV (reference sequence). The CDR3 runs to 17 residues. The CDR3 reads CASSFSVLPGFPNEQFF. The CDR3 bases are TGTGCCAGCAGTTTTTCAGTCCTGCCAGGGTTTCCGAATGAGCAGTTCTTC.

The J gene is TRBJ2-6, the V gene TRBV7-2; D is unclear. CDR3 length: 17 residues. The V and J ends lost 3 bases and 0 bases respectively, with 12 bases between them. Germline assignment: CDR1 SGHTA and CDR2 FQGNSA. The CDR3 loop reads CASSFSQRPSGANVLTF. DNA of the CDR3: TGTGCCAGCAGCTTCAGTCAAAGACCCTCTGGGGCCAACGTCCTGACTTTC. Complete variable domain (other parts from reference TRBV7-2 and TRBJ2-6): GAGVSQSPSNKVTEKGKDVELRCDPISGHTALYWYRQSLGQGLEFLIYFQGNSAPDKSGLPSDRFSAERTGGSVSTLTIQRTQQEDSAVYLCASSFSQRPSGANVLTFGAGSRLTVL.

Ten or more counts support this clonotype. The chain couples TRBV7-2 to TRBJ2-7; D may correspond to TRBD1 or TRBD2 (5 bases each). Between the trimmed V and J ends, which lost 6 bases and 5 bases, there was a span of 23 bases. CDR3 length: 16 residues. Germline values: CDR1 SGHTA, CDR2 FQGNSA. The chain's CDR3 is CASSYIRGVKSHEQYV. The CDR3 DNA reads TGTGCCAGCAGTTATATACGGGGCGTTAAGTCCCACGAGCAGTACGTC.

The chain carries TRBV24-1 and TRBJ2-1; no clear D gene. Trimming removed 0 bases from V and 3 bases from J, with 8 bases in between. Germline V gives CDR1 KGHDR, CDR2 SFDVKD. This CDR3 is 15 amino acids long. This CDR3 reads CATSDLPSNYNEQFF. The CDR3 DNA reads TGTGCCACCAGTGATTTGCCCTCGAACTACAATGAGCAGTTCTTC.

This clonotype has a count of ten or more. The genes are TRBV7-8 and TRBJ2-3; unclear D gene. CDR1 is SGHVS and CDR2 is FQNEAQ in the germline V gene. Trimming cost V 3 bases and J 2 bases, with 6 bases left between them. The CDR3 has 13 residues. In DNA form, the CDR3 reads TGTGCCAGCAGCTTTTCAGCCACAGATACGCAGTATTTT. Translated: CASSFSATDTQYF.

This clonotype was seen ten or more times. The chain joins TRBV12-3 or TRBV12-4 to TRBJ1-5; 7 bases agree with TRBD1. This CDR3 has 14 amino acids. With 3 bases clipped from V and 6 bases from J, the junction kept 5 bases outside the gene matches. For the CDR3, the DNA is TGTGCCAGCAGTTTTCAGGGGGTGGGTCAGCCCCAGCATTTT. Residues: CASSFQGVGQPQHF.

The rearrangement uses TRBV5-1 and TRBJ2-1, with a weak D call TRBD1 (5 bases). CDR1 SGHRS and CDR2 YFSETQ come from the germline V gene. This CDR3 spans 13 amino acids. V lost 4 bases to trimming and J lost 4 bases, with 9 bases between them. CDR3 DNA: TGCGCCAGCAGCATGGACATTTACAATGAGCAGTTCTTC. Its protein is CASSMDIYNEQFF.

This clonotype was seen many times. The gene calls are TRBV30 and TRBJ2-1; weak D call: TRBD2 (6 bases). Germline V CDR1 and CDR2: GTSNPN, SVGIG (reference sequence). The V end was cut by 5 bases, the J end by 1 base, with 12 bases between. This CDR3 is built from 14 residues. The CDR3 region has the DNA TGTGCCTGGGCAGACGGGGGATCCTACAATGAGCAGTTCTTC. As protein: CAWADGGSYNEQFF.

This chain joins TRBV21-1 and TRBJ2-3; the table's D call, TRBD1, has no DNA check behind it. TRBV21-1 is labeled a pseudogene. This CDR3 spans 14 amino acids. The chain's CDR3 is CASSIRVSTDTQYF. DNA of the CDR3: TGTGCCAGCAGCATCAGGGTCAGCACAGATACGCAGTATTTT.

A few counts support this clonotype. J is TRBJ2-1 and V is TRBV7-2, with D possibly being TRBD1 or TRBD2 (6 bases each). The CDR3 is 14 residues long. The V gene lost 2 bases and the J gene lost 7 bases, with 12 bases spanning the gap. CDR1 is SGHTA and CDR2 is FQGNSA in the germline V gene. CDR3 region: CASSLRGRVNEQFF. In nucleotides, the CDR3 is TGTGCCAGCAGCTTACGGGGGCGCGTTAATGAGCAGTTCTTC. Together with reference TRBV7-2 and TRBJ2-1, the CDR3 gives the full variable domain: GAGVSQSPSNKVTEKGKDVELRCDPISGHTALYWYRQSLGQGLEFLIYFQGNSAPDKSGLPSDRFSAERTGGSVSTLTIQRTQQEDSAVYLCASSLRGRVNEQFFGPGTRLTVL.

V and J are TRBV19 and TRBJ1-5, with D possibly TRBD1 on 5 matching bases. Germline V gene sequence: CDR1 LNHDA, CDR2 SQIVND (reference sequence). This CDR3 is built from 16 residues. Trimming pared 5 bases from V and 0 bases from J, leaving 14 bases between. CDR3: CASSVRDSYSNQPQHF. The DNA of the CDR3 is TGTGCCAGTAGTGTCCGAGACAGCTATAGCAATCAGCCCCAGCATTTT. Looking up the rest from reference TRBV19 and TRBJ1-5 gives the full variable domain: DGGITQSPKYLFRKEGQNVTLSCEQNLNHDAMYWYRQDPGQGLRLIYYSQIVNDFQKGDIAEGYSVSREKKESFPLTVTSAQKNPTAFYLCASSVRDSYSNQPQHFGDGTRLSIL.

This clonotype came up many times. CDR3 in amino acids: CASSPRQGALKNQPQHF. For the CDR3, the DNA is TGTGCCAGCAGCCCTCGACAGGGGGCTCTAAAAAATCAGCCCCAGCATTTT. The chain combines TRBV7-2 with TRBJ1-5; 10 bases are shared with TRBD1. Germline CDR1 is SGHTA and CDR2 is FQGNSA. CDR3 size: 17 residues. Germline trimming cut 5 bases from V and 4 bases from J; bases unmatched to any gene: 11.

This clonotype occurred many times. The chain carries TRBV5-1 and TRBJ1-1; TRBD1 matches 10 bases. This CDR3 spans 14 amino acids. Germline values: CDR1 SGHRS, CDR2 YFSETQ. V was clipped by 4 bases and J by 5 bases; unmatched bases: 5. The CDR3 loop is CASSRDRGLTEAFF. The CDR3 DNA is TGCGCCAGCAGCCGGGACAGGGGTTTGACTGAAGCTTTCTTT.

The rearrangement uses TRBV30 and TRBJ1-1; D gene ambiguous. V gave up 3 bases and J gave up 11 bases, with 16 bases separating them. CDR1 and CDR2 (germline): GTSNPN, SVGIG (reference sequence). The CDR3 consists of 12 residues. CDR3: CAWSRERMRAFF. The CDR3 DNA is TGTGCCTGGAGCCGGGAGCGGATGCGGGCTTTCTTT.

There are a few counts of this clonotype. The rearrangement joins TRBV10-2 to TRBJ2-3; 10 nucleotides align to TRBD1. Per the germline V gene, CDR1 is WSHSY and CDR2 is SAAADI. This CDR3 is 14 amino acids long. Unmatched junction bases numbered 3, after V lost 7 bases and J lost 2 bases. Here the CDR3 reads CASIGTGVTDTQYF. The CDR3 bases are TGCGCCAGCATTGGGACAGGGGTCACAGATACGCAGTATTTT.